One and the same sample provided the 18 T cell receptor beta chains below, sequenced in a study. TCRdb itself ran the RT-PCR reads through MiXCR, one entry per CDR3 protein. The repertoire holds 550,000 to 750,000 distinct CDR3 sequences, with 14% as singletons. Material: memory CD4+ T cells from blood. These receptors were taken from a female donor in good health, serving as a healthy control.

The rearrangement links TRBV5-1 to TRBJ2-1; the D call may be TRBD1 or TRBD2 (7 bases each). Trimming stripped 5 bases from V and 7 bases from J, with 16 bases between. This CDR3 region has 14 residues. CDR1 is SGHRS and CDR2 is YFSETQ in the germline V gene. In DNA, the CDR3 is TGCGCCAGCAGACGGACCCAGGGGGGGAATGAGCAGTTCTTC. Its protein product is CASRRTQGGNEQFF. The variable domain in full, with the rest retrieved from reference TRBV5-1 and TRBJ2-1, is KAGVTQTPRYLIKTRGQQVTLSCSPISGHRSVSWYQQTPGQGLQFLFEYFSETQRNKGNFPGRFSGRQFSNSRSEMNVSTLELGDSALYLCASRRTQGGNEQFFGPGTRLTVL.

This clonotype was observed at least ten times. The V call is TRBV10-3, the J call TRBJ1-5; D perhaps matches TRBD1 (5 bases). The length of the CDR3 is 16 residues. V was clipped by 0 bases and J by 3 bases, with 12 bases between them. The germline CDR1 and CDR2 sequences are ENHRY and SYGVKD. CDR3: CAISESRGQINQPQHF. As DNA, the CDR3 is TGTGCCATCAGTGAGTCAAGGGGTCAGATCAATCAGCCCCAGCATTTT.

Worth noting for this clonotype: A much larger clone is a single base away; this may be a read error. This chain joins TRBV9 and TRBJ2-3; D may match TRBD1 or TRBD2 (5 bases each). Germline V gene data show CDR1 as SGDLS and CDR2 as YYNGEE. This CDR3 contains 15 residues. In DNA form, the CDR3 reads TGTGCCTGCAGCCCAACCGGGACCCCCCGGGATACGCAGTATTTT. It is translated as CACSPTGTPRDTQYF.

This chain links TRBV7-2 with TRBJ2-3, with D perhaps matching TRBD2 (8 bases). CDR3 size: 17 residues. CDR1 SGHTA and CDR2 FQGNSA come from the germline V gene. Trimming cost V 3 bases and J 4 bases, with 20 bases left between them. Here the CDR3 DNA reads TGTGCCAGCAGCTTGGAAATCGTCGGGAGGGGGCCAGATACGCAGTATTTT. Protein product: CASSLEIVGRGPDTQYF.

The CDR3: CASSQIGGVYNEQFF. The CDR3 DNA reads TGTGCCAGCAGCCAGATCGGCGGGGTCTACAATGAGCAGTTCTTC. The chain uses TRBV14 and TRBJ2-1; TRBD2 is a possible D gene (6 bases). CDR3 size: 15 residues. The V end was cut by 3 bases, the J end by 3 bases, with 12 bases between. Germline V gene lookup returns CDR1 SGHDN and CDR2 FVKESK.

This clonotype was seen a handful of times. V usage is TRBV27 and J usage is TRBJ1-5; weak D call: TRBD1 (5 bases). V lost 4 bases, J lost 3 bases, and 16 bases lay in between. This CDR3 has 16 residues. CDR1 MNHEY and CDR2 SMNVEV come from the germline V gene (reference sequence). The CDR3 here is CASSSQTRGANQPQHF. The CDR3, as DNA: TGTGCCAGCAGTTCCCAGACCCGAGGGGCCAATCAGCCCCAGCATTTT.

The chain uses TRBV28 and TRBJ2-5; 9 bases agree with TRBD1. The germline gives CDR1 MDHEN, CDR2 SYDVKM. Unmatched junction bases numbered 12, after V lost 2 bases and J lost 5 bases. CDR3 size: 17 residues. The CDR3 coding sequence is TGTGCCAGCAGTTTACCCCTGGACAGGGGAGCAGTGGAGACCCAGTACTTC. Translation gives CASSLPLDRGAVETQYF.

This rearrangement joins TRBV3-1 to TRBJ2-3; D uncertain. The CDR3 has 11 residues. Germline V gene lookup returns CDR1 LGHDT and CDR2 YNNKEL (reference sequence). V was pared by 1 base and J by 11 bases, with 7 bases between. The CDR3 region is CASSQAFRQYF. The CDR3 DNA follows: TGTGCCAGCAGCCAAGCCTTTCGGCAGTATTTT.

This clonotype was counted between two and nine times. This chain connects TRBV9 to TRBJ1-1; no clear D gene. With 2 bases removed from V and 0 bases from J, the gap between germline ends came to 11 bases. Per the germline V gene, CDR1 is SGDLS and CDR2 is YYNGEE. The CDR3 extends over 15 amino acids. This CDR3 reads CASSVSSQVNTEAFF. CDR3 nucleotide sequence: TGTGCCAGCAGCGTTTCCTCTCAAGTGAACACTGAAGCTTTCTTT.

This chain joins TRBV5-1 and TRBJ2-1; TRBD1 might be the D (6 bases). Trimming took off 4 bases at V and 9 bases at J, with 20 bases between the two ends. This CDR3 has 15 amino acids. Germline assignment: CDR1 SGHRS and CDR2 YFSETQ. The CDR3 protein is CASSRVGGGLSEQFF. Written as DNA, the CDR3 is TGCGCCAGCAGCCGGGTAGGGGGTGGTCTAAGTGAGCAGTTCTTC.

V and J are TRBV7-2 and TRBJ2-1; 7 nucleotides line up with TRBD2. V was clipped by 4 bases and J by 6 bases; unmatched bases: 9. CDR1 is SGHTA, CDR2 FQGNSA, per germline. The CDR3 is 15 amino acids. The CDR3 sequence: CASSSGTNFLNEQFF. The CDR3 DNA reads as TGTGCCAGCAGCTCGGGGACTAATTTCCTCAATGAGCAGTTCTTC. Drawing the rest from reference TRBV7-2 and TRBJ2-1, the complete variable domain is GAGVSQSPSNKVTEKGKDVELRCDPISGHTALYWYRQSLGQGLEFLIYFQGNSAPDKSGLPSDRFSAERTGGSVSTLTIQRTQQEDSAVYLCASSSGTNFLNEQFFGPGTRLTVL.

This clonotype appeared many times. This chain uses TRBV29-1 with TRBJ1-1; D not resolved. CDR1 SQVTM and CDR2 ANQGSEA come from the germline V gene. The V end was cut by 6 bases, the J end by 0 bases, with 11 bases between. The CDR3 consists of 13 residues. The CDR3 sequence: CSVTTVLNTEAFF. In DNA, the CDR3 is TGCAGCGTAACGACGGTTCTGAACACTGAAGCTTTCTTT.

The chain is built from TRBV7-2 and TRBJ2-1; the match to TRBD1 covers 8 bases. The CDR3 is made up of 16 amino acids. Per the germline V gene, CDR1 is SGHTA and CDR2 is FQGNSA. V lost 1 base, J lost 4 bases, and 6 bases stayed unmatched. CDR3 coding DNA: TGTGCCAGCAGCTTAGAGCCCCGGGACAGGTACAATGAGCAGTTCTTC. Translating gives CASSLEPRDRYNEQFF.

This clonotype came up many times. The DNA of the CDR3 is TGTGCCAGCAACCGGGACAGAAATAATTCACCCCTCCACTTT. This encodes CASNRDRNNSPLHF. This chain links TRBV7-2 with TRBJ1-6, with TRBD1 matching 7 bases. The V gene end was trimmed by 7 bases and the J gene end by 5 bases; junction bases not matched to a gene: 5. This CDR3 contains 14 residues. Germline V lookup: CDR1 SGHTA, CDR2 FQGNSA.

The chain employs TRBV4-3 and TRBJ2-1; TRBD2 matches at 7 bases. The V gene end was trimmed by 1 base and the J gene end by 9 bases; junction bases not matched to a gene: 9. Per the germline V gene, CDR1 is LGHNA and CDR2 is YSLEER. The CDR3 has 15 amino acids. DNA for the CDR3: TGCGCCAGCAGCCAAGCAGCCGGCGGGAGCCCTGAGCAGTTCTTC. This encodes CASSQAAGGSPEQFF.

V gene TRBV20-1 combines with J gene TRBJ1-1; TRBD1 agrees at 10 bases. The CDR3 spans 15 residues. With 6 bases clipped from V and 3 bases from J, the junction kept 10 bases outside the gene matches. Per germline, CDR1 DFQATT and CDR2 SNEGSKA (reference sequence). This CDR3 is CSATTRDRGDTEAFF. CDR3 bases: TGCAGTGCGACAACTCGGGACAGGGGTGACACTGAAGCTTTCTTT.

This clonotype came up many times. The genes are TRBV7-2 and TRBJ2-7; TRBD2 aligns across 8 bases. The CDR3 has 13 amino acids. Trimming took 5 bases from V and 12 from J; bases not matched to a gene: 12. CDR1 is SGHTA, CDR2 FQGNSA, per germline. The CDR3 loop is CASSPLGVAGWYF. CDR3 DNA sequence: TGTGCCAGCAGCCCACTGGGGGTAGCGGGATGGTACTTC.

This clonotype was observed at least ten times. CDR3 sequence (DNA): TGTGCCAGCAGCTGGGGGACAGGGGAGAAGCCCCAGCATTTT. Encoded protein: CASSWGTGEKPQHF. The gene calls are TRBV5-6 and TRBJ1-5, with 10 bases fitting TRBD1. Losses at the gene ends were 3 bases for V and 8 bases for J; bases not matched to a gene: 5. Germline values: CDR1 SGHDT, CDR2 YYEEEE. The CDR3 has 14 residues. The entire variable domain, with the rest obtained from reference TRBV5-6 and TRBJ1-5, is as follows: DAGVTQSPTHLIKTRGQQVTLRCSPKSGHDTVSWYQQALGQGPQFIFQYYEEEERQRGNFPDRFSGHQFPNYSSELNVNALLLGDSALYLCASSWGTGEKPQHFGDGTRLSIL.